Reported below is one TCR beta chain. Antigen: not known. This entry comes from a study of T cell repertoires in cytomegalovirus infection. Study summary: Public TCR beta signatures provided an indication of both CMV infection and a matching HLA type. Points from the study as a whole: HLA-C-restricted CMV-specific TCR beta clonotypes prevailed in the ex vivo response.

TCRdb reanalysed the reads using MiXCR and keeps one entry per CDR3 protein. The repertoire holds roughly 730,000 distinct CDR3 sequences, around 31% seen once, with about 20% in the top ten. The CDR3 has 16 amino acids. The germline V gene has CDR1 MNHNY and CDR2 SVGAGI (reference sequence). The junction had 8 bases not matched to a gene; V was cut back by 6 bases and J by 7 bases. The sequenced sample was cultured PBMCs, obtained from culture after CMV antigen stimulation. The chain joins TRBV6-6 to TRBJ2-1; 14 bases are shared with TRBD2. This receptor was obtained from a human donor in good health (CMV status not recorded). Some clones in this sample may be carry-over from other donors' samples. CDR3 region: CASREPGLAGVNEQFF. CDR3 DNA sequence: TGTGCCAGCAGGGAGCCGGGACTAGCGGGAGTGAATGAGCAGTTCTTC.